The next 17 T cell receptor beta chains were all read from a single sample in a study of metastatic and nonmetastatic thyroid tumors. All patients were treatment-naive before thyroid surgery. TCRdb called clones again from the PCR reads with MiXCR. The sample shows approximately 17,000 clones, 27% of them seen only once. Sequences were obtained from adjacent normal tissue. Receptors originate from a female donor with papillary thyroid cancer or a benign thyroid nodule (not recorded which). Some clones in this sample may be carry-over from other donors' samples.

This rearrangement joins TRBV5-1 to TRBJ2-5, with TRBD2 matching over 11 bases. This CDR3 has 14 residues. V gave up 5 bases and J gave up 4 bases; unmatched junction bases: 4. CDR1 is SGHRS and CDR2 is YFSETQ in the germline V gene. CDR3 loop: CASSGGTSGETQYF. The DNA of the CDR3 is TGCGCCAGCAGTGGTGGGACTAGCGGAGAGACCCAGTACTTC.

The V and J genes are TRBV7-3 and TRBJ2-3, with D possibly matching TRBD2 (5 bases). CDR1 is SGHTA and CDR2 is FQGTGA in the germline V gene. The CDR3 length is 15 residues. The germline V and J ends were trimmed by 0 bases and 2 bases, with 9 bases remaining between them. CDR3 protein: CASSLTGVPTDTQYF. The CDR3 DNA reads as TGTGCCAGCAGCTTAACGGGAGTACCCACAGATACGCAGTATTTT.

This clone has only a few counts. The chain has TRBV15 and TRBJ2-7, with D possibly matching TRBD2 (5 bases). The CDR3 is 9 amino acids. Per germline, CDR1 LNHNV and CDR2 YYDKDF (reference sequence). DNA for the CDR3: TGTGCCACCGCGGGTCCCAGTAAGGTC. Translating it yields CATAGPSKV.

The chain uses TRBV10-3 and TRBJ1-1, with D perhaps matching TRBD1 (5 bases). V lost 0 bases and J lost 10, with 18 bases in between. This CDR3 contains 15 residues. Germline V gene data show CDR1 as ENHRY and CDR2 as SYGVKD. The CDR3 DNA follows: TGTGCCATCAGTGAGTCGCAGGGACTATATGTGGGAGCTTTCTTT. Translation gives CAISESQGLYVGAFF.

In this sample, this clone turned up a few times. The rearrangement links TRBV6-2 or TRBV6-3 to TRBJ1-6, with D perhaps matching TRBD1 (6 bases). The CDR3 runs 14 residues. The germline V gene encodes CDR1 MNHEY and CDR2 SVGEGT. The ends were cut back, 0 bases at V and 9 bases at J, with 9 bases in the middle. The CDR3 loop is CASSYSRGVSPLHF. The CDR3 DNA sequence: TGTGCCAGCAGTTACTCGAGGGGGGTTTCACCCCTCCACTTT.

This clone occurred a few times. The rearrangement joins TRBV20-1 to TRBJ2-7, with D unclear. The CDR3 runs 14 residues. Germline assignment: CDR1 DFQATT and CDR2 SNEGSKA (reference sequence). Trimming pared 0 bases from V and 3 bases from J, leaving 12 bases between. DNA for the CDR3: TGCAGTGCTAGAGATGGTGCGGCACTCTACGAGCAGTACTTC. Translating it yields CSARDGAALYEQYF.

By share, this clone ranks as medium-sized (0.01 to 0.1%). CDR3: CSANRYNEQFF. The CDR3 nucleotides read TGCAGTGCTAATAGATACAATGAGCAGTTCTTC. The chain employs TRBV20-1 and TRBJ2-1; D not resolved. Trimming stripped 4 bases from V and 4 bases from J, with 5 bases between. Germline V gene lookup returns CDR1 DFQATT and CDR2 SNEGSKA (reference sequence). CDR3 length: 11 amino acids.

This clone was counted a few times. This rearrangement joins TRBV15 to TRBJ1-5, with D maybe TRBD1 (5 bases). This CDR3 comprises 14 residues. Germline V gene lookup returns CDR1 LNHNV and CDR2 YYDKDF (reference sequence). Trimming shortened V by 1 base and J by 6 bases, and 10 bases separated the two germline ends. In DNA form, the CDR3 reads TGTGCCACCAGCAGAGTGGGGGGAGGTCAGCCCCAGCATTTT. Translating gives CATSRVGGGQPQHF. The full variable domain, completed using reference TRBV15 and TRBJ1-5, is DAMVIQNPRYQVTQFGKPVTLSCSQTLNHNVMYWYQQKSSQAPKLLFHYYDKDFNNEADTPDNFQSRRPNTSFCFLDIRSPGLGDTAMYLCATSRVGGGQPQHFGDGTRLSIL.

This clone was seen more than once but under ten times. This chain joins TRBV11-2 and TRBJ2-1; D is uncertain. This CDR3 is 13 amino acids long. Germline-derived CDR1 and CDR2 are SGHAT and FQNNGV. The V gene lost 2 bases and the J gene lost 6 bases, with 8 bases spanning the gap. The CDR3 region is CASSLSSINEQFF. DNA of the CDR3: TGTGCCAGCAGCTTATCGTCAATCAATGAGCAGTTCTTC.

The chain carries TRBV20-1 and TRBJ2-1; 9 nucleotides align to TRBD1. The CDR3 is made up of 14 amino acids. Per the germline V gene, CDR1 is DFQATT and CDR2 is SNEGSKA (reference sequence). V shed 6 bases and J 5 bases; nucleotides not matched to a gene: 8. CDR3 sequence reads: CSAPRQGGNNEQFF. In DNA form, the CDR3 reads TGCAGTGCCCCAAGACAGGGGGGGAACAATGAGCAGTTCTTC.

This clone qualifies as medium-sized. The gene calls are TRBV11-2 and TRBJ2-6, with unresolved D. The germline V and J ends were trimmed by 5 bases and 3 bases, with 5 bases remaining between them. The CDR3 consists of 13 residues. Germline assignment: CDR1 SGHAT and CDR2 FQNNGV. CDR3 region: CASSLVGANVLTF. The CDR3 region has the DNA TGTGCCAGCAGCCTCGTTGGGGCCAACGTCCTGACTTTC.

CDR3 DNA sequence: TGTGCCAGCAGCTTACTTTCTCTAGCTTGGGGCACAGATACGCAGTATTTT. As protein: CASSLLSLAWGTDTQYF. The chain couples TRBV7-8 to TRBJ2-3; possible D gene TRBD2, 5 bases. Germline V gene lookup returns CDR1 SGHVS and CDR2 FQNEAQ. This CDR3 region has 17 residues. The V and J ends lost 2 bases and 1 base respectively, with 16 bases between them.

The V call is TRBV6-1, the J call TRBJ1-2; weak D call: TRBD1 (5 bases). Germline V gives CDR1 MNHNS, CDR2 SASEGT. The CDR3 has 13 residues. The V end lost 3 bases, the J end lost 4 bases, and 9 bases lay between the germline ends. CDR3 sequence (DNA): TGTGCCAGCAGTGAGAGGGGTGTCTATGGCTACACCTTC. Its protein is CASSERGVYGYTF.

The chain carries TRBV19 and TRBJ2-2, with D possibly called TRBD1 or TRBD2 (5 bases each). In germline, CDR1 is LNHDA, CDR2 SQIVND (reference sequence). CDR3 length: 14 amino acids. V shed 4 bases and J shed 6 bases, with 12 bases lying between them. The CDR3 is CASSTQGDAGELFF. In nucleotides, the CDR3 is TGTGCCAGTAGTACTCAGGGAGATGCCGGGGAGCTGTTTTTT.

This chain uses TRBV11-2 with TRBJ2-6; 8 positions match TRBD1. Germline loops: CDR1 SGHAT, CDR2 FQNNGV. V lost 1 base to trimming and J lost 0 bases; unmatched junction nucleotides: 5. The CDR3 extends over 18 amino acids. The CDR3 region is CASSLGQGTLSGANVLTF. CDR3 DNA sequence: TGTGCCAGCAGCTTAGGACAGGGGACGCTCTCTGGGGCCAACGTCCTGACTTTC.

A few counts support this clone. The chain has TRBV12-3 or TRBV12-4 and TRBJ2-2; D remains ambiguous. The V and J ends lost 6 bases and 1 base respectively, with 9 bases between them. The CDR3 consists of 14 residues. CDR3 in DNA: TGTGCCAGCAGCACAAGACTGAACACCGGGGAGCTGTTTTTT. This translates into CASSTRLNTGELFF.

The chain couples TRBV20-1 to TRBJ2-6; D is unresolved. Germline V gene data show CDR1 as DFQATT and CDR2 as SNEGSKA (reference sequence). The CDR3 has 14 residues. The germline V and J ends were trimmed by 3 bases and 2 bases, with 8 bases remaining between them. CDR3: CSARGRAGANVLTF. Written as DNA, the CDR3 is TGCAGTGCTAGGGGAAGGGCTGGGGCCAACGTCCTGACTTTC.